This TCR beta chain comes out of a study of CD8+ T cells in alopecia areata. Broader study findings: TCR sharing across patients was less clear than in mice, possibly HLA-related. Besides other cells, scalp samples also yield sequences of resident alphabeta T cells from normal skin. In lesional scalp, particularly from alopecia totalis/universalis, clonality was higher than in normal scalp.

The sample holds a few counts of this clone. Its antigen is unknown. Trimming removed 3 bases from V and 4 bases from J, with 10 bases in between. This CDR3 comprises 15 residues. Germline assignment: CDR1 SGHTA and CDR2 FQGNSA. Once RNA had been extracted, it was reverse transcribed into cDNA to act as the sequencing template. The data were produced by immunoSEQ multiplex PCR, yet TCRdb's version contains in-frame clones alone and is incomplete. Seen here are about 140,000 clones, around 54% observed once, and the top ten hold about 4.4%. Sequencing was performed on CD4+ T cells sorted from blood. This sequence was found in a human donor in good health. The chain couples TRBV7-2 to TRBJ2-6; D possibly corresponds to TRBD2 (6 bases). This CDR3 is CASSLGGTGANVLTF. CDR3 DNA sequence: TGTGCCAGCAGCTTGGGAGGAACCGGGGCCAACGTCCTGACTTTC.